These 13 T cell receptor beta chains came from one sample sequenced in a study of blood T cell repertoires in COVID-19. Some clones are missing from TCRdb's copy, which holds only in-frame ones; the method was immunoSEQ multiplex PCR. This table holds about 75,000 clones, 88% found once. The material sequenced was peripheral blood. Source of these receptors: a human donor in a cohort sampled during active COVID-19.

V is TRBV2 and J is TRBJ2-7; D is unresolved. The germline V gene encodes CDR1 SNHLY and CDR2 FYNNEI. V dropped 3 bases and J dropped 6 bases, with 12 bases sitting between them. There are 13 residues in the CDR3. The CDR3 here is CASSEPGSGEQYF. The CDR3 bases are TGTGCCAGCAGTGAGCCCGGTTCGGGCGAGCAGTACTTC.

This clone was found a few times. The chain employs TRBV5-6 and TRBJ2-2, with 7 bases that match TRBD2. CDR3 size: 17 residues. Per germline, CDR1 SGHDT and CDR2 YYEEEE. J was trimmed by 4 bases and V by 0 bases; bases with no gene match: 9. The CDR3 loop reads CASSLALAEGATGELFF. The CDR3 region has the DNA TGTGCCAGCAGCTTGGCCCTAGCGGAAGGCGCCACCGGGGAGCTGTTTTTT.

This chain joins TRBV4-3 and TRBJ2-3; D possibly corresponds to TRBD2 (6 bases). V was cut by 2 bases and J by 2 bases, with 17 bases left in between. The length of the CDR3 is 17 residues. Per germline, CDR1 LGHNA and CDR2 YSLEER. CDR3 region: CASSQSSGLSYTDTQYF. CDR3 DNA sequence: TGCGCCAGCAGCCAATCGTCGGGACTCAGTTACACAGATACGCAGTATTTT.

V gene TRBV4-1 combines with J gene TRBJ2-7; tentative D call: TRBD2 (6 bases). V was pared by 2 bases and J by 6 bases, with 14 bases between. Germline CDR1 MGHRA, CDR2 YSYEKL. This CDR3 has 14 residues. CDR3 loop: CASSQPTRSREQYF. The CDR3 DNA reads as TGCGCCAGCAGCCAACCGACTAGATCCCGCGAGCAGTACTTC.

The J gene is TRBJ2-2, the V gene TRBV4-3; 8 bases match TRBD2. The trim removed 3 bases at V and 2 bases at J, leaving 11 bases unmatched. Germline V lookup: CDR1 LGHNA, CDR2 YSLEER. The CDR3 has 18 amino acids. The DNA for the CDR3 is TGCGCCAGCAGCCACCAAGGGCTAGCGGGTACAAACACCGGGGAGCTGTTTTTT. Amino acid sequence: CASSHQGLAGTNTGELFF.

J is TRBJ2-5 and V is TRBV9; D is possibly TRBD2 (6 bases). Trimming shortened V by 2 bases and J by 4 bases, and 15 bases separated the two germline ends. Germline assignment: CDR1 SGDLS and CDR2 YYNGEE. The CDR3 runs 15 residues. CDR3 loop: CASSVSPGELETQYF. The CDR3 DNA is TGTGCCAGCAGCGTGTCTCCGGGGGAGCTAGAGACCCAGTACTTC.

The genes are TRBV18 and TRBJ2-1; 10 bases map to TRBD2. V was pared by 4 bases and J by 10 bases, with 4 bases of the junction left unmatched. CDR3 size: 13 residues. The V gene's germline CDR1 is KGHSH and CDR2 LQKENI. The CDR3 nucleotides are TGTGCCAGCTCACAAGGACTAGCGGAAGAGCAGTTCTTC. Translation: CASSQGLAEEQFF.

The chain links TRBV28 to TRBJ1-5; no reliable D call. CDR1 is MDHEN and CDR2 is SYDVKM in the germline V gene. The CDR3 runs 13 residues. With 6 bases removed from V and 6 bases from J, the gap between germline ends came to 12 bases. The DNA for the CDR3 is TGTGCCAGCAGCCCATCCGGGGTTCAGCCCCAGCATTTT. Its translation: CASSPSGVQPQHF.

V is TRBV7-2 and J is TRBJ2-7; the match to TRBD1 covers 8 bases. The CDR3 is 14 residues long. The germline CDR1 and CDR2 sequences are SGHTA and FQGNSA. The J segment lost 5 bases and the V segment lost 4 bases, leaving 7 bases of the junction unmatched. The CDR3 reads CASSSLDRVNEQYF. CDR3 coding DNA: TGTGCCAGCAGCTCTTTGGACAGGGTGAACGAGCAGTACTTC.

V usage is TRBV6-2 or TRBV6-3 and J usage is TRBJ1-2; D is possibly TRBD1 (6 bases). The CDR3 is 14 residues long. The V end was cut by 2 bases, the J end by 8 bases, with 15 bases between. Germline V gene sequence: CDR1 MNHEY, CDR2 SVGEGT. CDR3 sequence reads: CASSYPVDRRGYTF. The CDR3 DNA follows: TGTGCCAGCAGTTACCCCGTCGACAGGCGCGGCTACACCTTC.

This clone was seen just once. The chain has TRBV6-2 or TRBV6-3 and TRBJ1-2; D possibly corresponds to TRBD1 (5 bases). Germline CDR1 and CDR2: MNHEY and SVGEGT. This CDR3 is 14 amino acids long. V was shortened by 5 bases and J by 0 bases, with 10 bases between the two germline ends. The CDR3 DNA follows: TGTGCCAGCAGTCTTCGACAGCCTAACTATGGCTACACCTTC. Translation gives CASSLRQPNYGYTF.

This rearrangement joins TRBV29-1 to TRBJ2-1; D unclear. The germline gives CDR1 SQVTM, CDR2 ANQGSEA. V lost 2 bases, J lost 0 bases, and 8 bases lay in between. The CDR3 is made up of 14 amino acids. This CDR3 is CSVEPSRSYNEQFF. The DNA for the CDR3 is TGCAGCGTTGAACCCTCCCGCTCCTACAATGAGCAGTTCTTC.

V and J are TRBV18 and TRBJ2-5; 11 nucleotides agree with TRBD2. There are 18 residues in the CDR3. V lost 0 bases, J lost 1 base, and 7 bases stayed unmatched. Germline values: CDR1 KGHSH, CDR2 LQKENI. CDR3 in DNA: TGTGCCAGCTCACCACCTCTAGCGGGGGGCCCGAGCCAAGAGACCCAGTACTTC. Protein sequence: CASSPPLAGGPSQETQYF.